This TCR beta chain was captured in a study of shared clonotypes between healthy human individuals. Overall study results and limits: Expectations were that clonotype sharing among donors would be affected by sequencing depth.

There are many counts of this clone. What it recognizes is unknown. The repertoire was sequenced with immunoSEQ multiplex PCR; TCRdb's copy has only in-frame clones and lacks some. The sample yields approximately 1.1 million clones, 75% to 80% seen once. The germline CDR1 and CDR2 sequences are MNHEY and SMNVEV (reference sequence). The CDR3 extends over 17 amino acids. The trim removed 4 bases at V and 6 bases at J, leaving 12 bases unmatched. The sequence derives from a man younger than 30 in good health. Some clones in this sample may be carry-over from other donors' samples. This chain joins TRBV27 and TRBJ2-3; 11 bases are a match to TRBD2. Sequencing input: memory CD4+ T cells from PBMCs. Described subset: CD45RA-negative fraction. DNA for the CDR3: TGTGCCAGCAGTTCCAATGGCGGACTAGCGGGCGGGGATACGCAGTATTTT. Amino acid sequence: CASSSNGGLAGGDTQYF.